A selection of T cell receptor beta chains follows, all from one sample in a study of shared clonotypes between healthy human individuals. The method was immunoSEQ multiplex PCR; TCRdb's version includes in-frame clones alone and lacks a portion of them. The table has millions of clones, around 94% seen once. Sequenced material: naive CD4+ T cells sorted from blood. The receptor set was obtained from a man between 18 and 29 years old in good health. The CDR3 runs from the conserved cysteine through the conserved F or W. The D gene is left open where the match is weak. The size field is filled for only some rows; it gives once, few, many or a size class.

V gene	J gene	clone size	D gene	CDR3 length	CDR3 protein	CDR3 DNA
TRBV30	TRBJ2-5	once	NA	13	CAWSVSLSETQYF	TGTGCCTGGAGTGTAAGTCTGTCGGAGACCCAGTACTTC
TRBV30	TRBJ2-2	NA	NA	11	CAWGGTGELFF	TGTGCCTGGGGAGGGACCGGGGAGCTGTTTTTT
TRBV18	TRBJ2-7	NA	TRBD2	15	CASSPLAGVRYEQYF	TGTGCCAGCTCACCACTAGCGGGAGTCCGCTACGAGCAGTACTTC
TRBV4-1	TRBJ2-5	NA	TRBD1	15	CASSAGDRAQETQYF	TGCGCCAGCAGCGCCGGTGACAGGGCCCAAGAGACCCAGTACTTC
TRBV10-3	TRBJ2-2	NA	NA	13	CAIIKGETGELFF	TGTGCCATCATCAAAGGGGAAACCGGGGAGCTGTTTTTT
TRBV7-2	TRBJ2-5	NA	NA	15	CASSPSGLNQETQYF	TGTGCCAGCAGCCCTTCAGGACTAAACCAAGAGACCCAGTACTTC
TRBV11-2	TRBJ2-7	NA	TRBD1	12	CATRDRGNEQYF	TGTGCCACCCGGGACAGGGGCAACGAGCAGTACTTC
TRBV30	TRBJ1-5	NA	NA	15	CAWSVGPYSNQPQHF	TGTGCCTGGAGTGTAGGGCCTTATAGCAATCAGCCCCAGCATTTT
TRBV11-2	TRBJ2-7	NA	NA	13	CASSPEGTYEQYF	TGTGCCAGCAGCCCAGAGGGGACCTACGAGCAGTACTTC
TRBV5-1	TRBJ2-7	NA	NA	16	CASTPVGGGGAYEQYF	TGCGCCAGCACCCCAGTCGGAGGGGGTGGAGCCTACGAGCAGTACTTC
TRBV18	TRBJ2-5	NA	NA	11	CASSPEETQYF	TGTGCCAGCTCACCAGAAGAGACCCAGTACTTC
TRBV10-3	TRBJ1-6	NA	NA	12	CAISDRNSPLHF	TGTGCCATCAGCGACAGAAATTCACCCCTCCACTTT
TRBV5-1	TRBJ2-5	NA	TRBD2	16	CASSLGGLAGVETQYF	TGCGCCAGCAGCTTGGGAGGACTAGCGGGGGTAGAGACCCAGTACTTC
TRBV18	TRBJ1-5	NA	NA	19	CASSPLAPRGGYSNQPQHF	TGTGCCAGCTCACCGTTGGCCCCCCGAGGGGGGTATAGCAATCAGCCCCAGCATTTT
TRBV9	TRBJ1-1	NA	NA	14	CASSGGQKNTEAFF	TGTGCCAGCAGCGGGGGACAAAAGAACACTGAAGCTTTCTTT
TRBV5-1	TRBJ2-1	NA	TRBD1	15	CASSATGGSYNEQFF	TGCGCCAGCAGTGCGACAGGGGGCTCCTACAATGAGCAGTTCTTC
TRBV10-2	TRBJ1-2	NA	NA	15	CASSGRDKKNYGYTF	TGCGCCAGCAGCGGACGGGACAAGAAAAACTATGGCTACACCTTC
TRBV7-2	TRBJ2-2	NA	TRBD2	16	CASSRRLAANTGELFF	TGTGCCAGCAGCCGCCGACTAGCGGCGAACACCGGGGAGCTGTTTTTT
TRBV7-2	TRBJ2-3	NA	NA	12	CASSLYSDTQYF	TGTGCCAGCAGCCTATACTCCGATACGCAGTATTTT
TRBV7-2	TRBJ2-3	NA	NA	15	CASSSAGKTTDTQYF	TGTGCCAGCAGCTCCGCGGGTAAGACCACAGATACGCAGTATTTT
TRBV9	TRBJ1-2	NA	TRBD1	15	CASSGPDRGDYGYTF	TGTGCCAGCAGCGGACCGGACAGGGGAGACTATGGCTACACCTTC
TRBV4-1	TRBJ2-1	NA	NA	14	CASSHRTAYNEQFF	TGCGCCAGCAGCCATAGGACAGCGTACAATGAGCAGTTCTTC
TRBV5-1	TRBJ2-5	NA	TRBD2	15	CASSLATSQQETQYF	TGCGCCAGCAGCTTGGCGACTAGCCAACAAGAGACCCAGTACTTC
TRBV5-1	TRBJ1-1	NA	TRBD1	14	CASSEYRGNTEAFF	TGCGCCAGCAGCGAATACAGGGGGAACACTGAAGCTTTCTTT
TRBV4-3	TRBJ1-6	NA	NA	15	CASSQDRPANSPLHF	TGCGCCAGCAGCCAAGATAGGCCAGCCAATTCACCCCTCCACTTT
TRBV5-6	TRBJ2-1	NA	TRBD2	13	CASSLPSGNEQFF	TGTGCCAGCAGCTTGCCTAGCGGGAATGAGCAGTTCTTC
TRBV19	TRBJ2-7	NA	NA	13	CASSIGIFYEQYF	TGTGCCAGTAGTATAGGCATTTTCTACGAGCAGTACTTC
TRBV5-1	TRBJ2-3	NA	TRBD2	15	CASSPWRGAADTQYF	TGCGCCAGCAGCCCCTGGCGGGGGGCAGCAGATACGCAGTATTTT
TRBV18	TRBJ2-7	NA	TRBD1	16	CASSPSPGQDTYEQYF	TGTGCCAGCTCACCGTCGCCGGGACAGGACACCTACGAGCAGTACTTC
TRBV7-9	TRBJ2-1	NA	NA	13	CASSAGSYNEQFF	TGTGCCAGCAGCGCTGGGAGCTACAATGAGCAGTTCTTC
TRBV10-3	TRBJ2-1	NA	NA	14	CAITLGNTYNEQFF	TGTGCCATCACCCTGGGTAATACCTACAATGAGCAGTTCTTC